The 21 T cell receptor beta chains below were found in one sample sequenced in a study of cytotoxic CD8 clonotypes in ibrutinib-treated CLL. This table comes from immunoSEQ multiplex PCR, and its TCRdb copy is limited to in-frame clones, with some not included. There are roughly 130,000 clones in the sample; approximately 90% occur only once, and 11% lies in the top ten. The specimen comprised PBMCs, sampled after 12 months of ibrutinib treatment. The source of these receptors is a human donor with chronic lymphocytic leukemia.

This chain uses TRBV28 with TRBJ2-3; no clear D. This CDR3 spans 14 amino acids. CDR1 is MDHEN and CDR2 is SYDVKM in the germline V gene. V dropped 5 bases and J dropped 2 bases, with 11 bases sitting between them. The CDR3 spells CASSTAVLTDTQYF. In DNA form, the CDR3 reads TGTGCCAGCAGTACTGCGGTCCTCACAGATACGCAGTATTTT. Full variable domain (rest looked up from reference TRBV28 and TRBJ2-3): DVKVTQSSRYLVKRTGEKVFLECVQDMDHENMFWYRQDPGLGLRLIYFSYDVKMKEKGDIPEGYSVSREKKERFSLILESASTNQTSMYLCASSTAVLTDTQYFGPGTRLTVL.

This chain uses TRBV30 with TRBJ2-2; D unclear. The CDR3 loop spans 11 amino acids. The germline CDR1 and CDR2 sequences are GTSNPN and SVGIG (reference sequence). Trimming shortened V by 5 bases and J by 2 bases, and 3 bases separated the two germline ends. DNA of the CDR3: TGTGCCTGGTCTAACACCGGGGAGCTGTTTTTT. The encoded protein is CAWSNTGELFF.

The chain joins TRBV19 to TRBJ2-7; D might be TRBD1 (5 bases). This CDR3 is built from 16 residues. Germline CDR1 and CDR2: LNHDA and SQIVND (reference sequence). The ends were cut back, 4 bases at V and 4 bases at J, with 20 bases in the middle. The DNA of the CDR3 is TGTGCCAGTAGTAAGGGGAAGGCAAAATCTCCTTACGAGCAGTACTTC. Protein sequence: CASSKGKAKSPYEQYF.

The rearrangement links TRBV29-1 to TRBJ1-1; a weak D match, TRBD1 (5 bases). The germline gives CDR1 SQVTM, CDR2 ANQGSEA. CDR3 length equals 11 residues. Trimming took 3 bases from V and 7 from J, leaving 9 bases between them. CDR3 sequence (DNA): TGCAGCGTTGACCAGGGCTTTGAAGCTTTCTTT. As protein: CSVDQGFEAFF.

This CDR3 reads CASSFAESSYEQYF. The CDR3 DNA follows: TGTGCCAGCAGTTTTGCGGAAAGCTCCTACGAGCAGTACTTC. The V call is TRBV28, the J call TRBJ2-7; D gene uncertain. This CDR3 is built from 14 residues. Per the germline V gene, CDR1 is MDHEN and CDR2 is SYDVKM. The germline V and J ends were trimmed by 3 bases and 0 bases, with 9 bases remaining between them.

This chain links TRBV5-4 with TRBJ2-7; D may be TRBD1 (5 bases). This CDR3 has 15 amino acids. CDR1 and CDR2 (germline): SGHNT, YYREEE (reference sequence). V was pared by 6 bases and J by 3 bases, with 19 bases between. Here the CDR3 DNA reads TGTGCCAGCAACAGAATCGACAGTGCCTTCTACGAGCAGTACTTC. Amino acids: CASNRIDSAFYEQYF.

The V gene is TRBV18, the J gene TRBJ1-4; no definite D call. The V end was cut by 3 bases, the J end by 4 bases, with 21 bases between. The CDR3 runs to 18 residues. Germline V gene data show CDR1 as KGHSH and CDR2 as LQKENI. For the CDR3, the DNA is TGTGCCAGCTCACCCGGCGTCTCGCACCGAGCCCTTAATGAAAAACTGTTTTTT. The encoded protein is CASSPGVSHRALNEKLFF. Combining the CDR3 with reference TRBV18 and TRBJ1-4 gives the whole variable domain NAGVMQNPRHLVRRRGQEARLRCSPMKGHSHVYWYRQLPEEGLKFMVYLQKENIIDESGMPKERFSAEFPKEGPSILRIQQVVRGDSAAYFCASSPGVSHRALNEKLFFGSGTQLSVL.

The CDR3 here is CASSQAGLLGSEQFF. The CDR3 DNA reads TGCGCCAGCAGCCAAGCGGGACTCCTTGGCAGTGAGCAGTTCTTC. The chain carries TRBV4-1 and TRBJ2-1; D is perhaps TRBD2 (6 bases). In germline, CDR1 is MGHRA, CDR2 YSYEKL. CDR3 size: 15 residues. Trimming shortened V by 1 base and J by 9 bases, and 16 bases separated the two germline ends.

The gene calls are TRBV7-2 and TRBJ2-7, with 10 bases matching TRBD2. Germline lookup yields CDR1 SGHTA and CDR2 FQGNSA. J gave up 7 bases and V 7 bases, and 7 bases lay outside the gene matches. The CDR3 has 13 residues. CDR3 region: CASTPSGSREQYF. The CDR3 DNA follows: TGTGCCAGCACTCCTAGCGGGAGCCGGGAGCAGTACTTC.

V gene TRBV27 combines with J gene TRBJ2-7, with D maybe TRBD1 (6 bases). V was trimmed by 6 bases and J by 2 bases, leaving 14 bases between them. This CDR3 has 14 residues. Germline-derived CDR1 and CDR2 are MNHEY and SMNVEV (reference sequence). CDR3 in DNA: TGTGCCAGCAGCCTGCAGGGGCCCCCCTACGAGCAGTACTTC. Translated, it gives CASSLQGPPYEQYF.

V gene TRBV28 combines with J gene TRBJ2-1; TRBD2 might be the D (6 bases). V was clipped by 2 bases and J by 1 base, with 9 bases between them. CDR1 MDHEN and CDR2 SYDVKM come from the germline V gene. The CDR3 has 15 residues. CDR3 DNA sequence: TGTGCCAGCAGTTTAGCTAGCGCGTCCTACAATGAGCAGTTCTTC. Its protein is CASSLASASYNEQFF.

The chain carries TRBV29-1 and TRBJ2-2; TRBD2 matches 8 bases. Germline CDR1 reads SQVTM; CDR2 reads ANQGSEA. This CDR3 comprises 15 residues. Losses at the gene ends were 6 bases for V and 3 bases for J; bases not matched to a gene: 9. As DNA, the CDR3 is TGCAGCGTCCCTGCGGGGGGCGCGGACACCGGGGAGCTGTTTTTT. Amino acids: CSVPAGGADTGELFF.

For the CDR3, the DNA is TGTGCCAGCAGTGAACCGGGGGCCCAAGAGACCCAGTACTTC. This encodes CASSEPGAQETQYF. This sequence joins TRBV6-1 and TRBJ2-5, with D possibly called TRBD1 or TRBD2 (6 bases each). V was shortened by 2 bases and J by 1 base, with 8 bases between the two germline ends. Germline CDR1 MNHNS, CDR2 SASEGT. This CDR3 region has 14 residues.

This clone was detected only once. The CDR3 coding sequence is TGTGCCAGCAGCTTAGCGCGATGGGGAGCCAAAAACATTCAGTACTTC. Protein: CASSLARWGAKNIQYF. The rearrangement joins TRBV11-1 to TRBJ2-4; D remains ambiguous. There are 16 residues in the CDR3. Germline V lookup: CDR1 SGHAT, CDR2 FQDESV (reference sequence). V was trimmed by 0 bases and J by 0 bases, leaving 9 bases between them.

The chain uses TRBV27 and TRBJ2-7; no reliable D call. CDR1 is MNHEY and CDR2 is SMNVEV in the germline V gene (reference sequence). V was pared by 2 bases and J by 7 bases, with 18 bases between. The CDR3 has 15 residues. The CDR3 spells CASSLGDPGWYEQYF. Written as DNA, the CDR3 is TGTGCCAGCAGTTTAGGGGATCCCGGGTGGTATGAGCAGTACTTC.

This chain connects TRBV11-3 to TRBJ2-3; 7 nucleotides agree with TRBD2. Germline-derived CDR1 and CDR2 are SGHNT and YENEEA. V was clipped by 5 bases and J by 3 bases; unmatched bases: 2. The CDR3 runs to 13 residues. The CDR3 nucleotides are TGTGCCAGCAGCGCGGGACTAACAGATACGCAGTATTTT. Translating gives CASSAGLTDTQYF. Using reference TRBV11-3 and TRBJ2-3 for the parts outside the CDR3, the full variable domain is EAGVVQSPRYKIIEKKQPVAFWCNPISGHNTLYWYLQNLGQGPELLIRYENEEAVDDSQLPKDRFSAERLKGVDSTLKIQPAELGDSAVYLCASSAGLTDTQYFGPGTRLTVL.

This clone was found a few times. V and J are TRBV6-1 and TRBJ2-2; D uncertain. Trimming took 2 bases from V and 1 from J, leaving 8 bases between them. Germline V gene sequence: CDR1 MNHNS, CDR2 SASEGT. The CDR3 runs to 15 residues. In nucleotides, the CDR3 is TGTGCCAGCAGTGAATCTGCAGGGAACACCGGGGAGCTGTTTTTT. Its protein product is CASSESAGNTGELFF.

CDR3 sequence (DNA): TGCGCCAGCAGCCGGACAGGGGATGGAGTCAGTGAAGCTTTCTTT. Translation: CASSRTGDGVSEAFF. V gene TRBV5-1 combines with J gene TRBJ1-1; 9 positions agree with TRBD1. The V and J ends lost 4 bases and 7 bases, in that order; junction bases with no gene match: 11. Germline values: CDR1 SGHRS, CDR2 YFSETQ. This CDR3 has 15 residues.

This chain uses TRBV7-9 with TRBJ2-7, with a weak D call TRBD2 (5 bases). Trimming left V 1 base short and J 3 bases short, with 10 bases between. The germline CDR1 and CDR2 sequences are SEHNR and FQNEAQ (reference sequence). The CDR3 totals 14 residues. CDR3 amino acids: CASSLGIGGYEQYF. The CDR3 nucleotides read TGTGCCAGCAGCTTAGGAATTGGAGGCTACGAGCAGTACTTC.

The V and J genes are TRBV7-6 and TRBJ2-6, with 8 bases aligning to TRBD2. In germline, CDR1 is SGHVS, CDR2 FNYEAQ. V lost 5 bases, J lost 5 bases, and 14 bases stayed unmatched. The CDR3 has 18 residues. CDR3 protein: CASSAGFAGGVRANVLTF. CDR3 sequence (DNA): TGTGCCAGCAGCGCCGGTTTCGCGGGGGGCGTTAGGGCCAACGTCCTGACTTTC.

This chain joins TRBV28 and TRBJ1-3, with D unclear. Germline V gene lookup returns CDR1 MDHEN and CDR2 SYDVKM. V lost 3 bases, J lost 2 bases, and 8 bases lay in between. CDR3 length: 14 residues. The DNA for the CDR3 is TGTGCCAGCAGTTTTCCGAACCCTGGAAACACCATATATTTT. This gives the protein CASSFPNPGNTIYF.